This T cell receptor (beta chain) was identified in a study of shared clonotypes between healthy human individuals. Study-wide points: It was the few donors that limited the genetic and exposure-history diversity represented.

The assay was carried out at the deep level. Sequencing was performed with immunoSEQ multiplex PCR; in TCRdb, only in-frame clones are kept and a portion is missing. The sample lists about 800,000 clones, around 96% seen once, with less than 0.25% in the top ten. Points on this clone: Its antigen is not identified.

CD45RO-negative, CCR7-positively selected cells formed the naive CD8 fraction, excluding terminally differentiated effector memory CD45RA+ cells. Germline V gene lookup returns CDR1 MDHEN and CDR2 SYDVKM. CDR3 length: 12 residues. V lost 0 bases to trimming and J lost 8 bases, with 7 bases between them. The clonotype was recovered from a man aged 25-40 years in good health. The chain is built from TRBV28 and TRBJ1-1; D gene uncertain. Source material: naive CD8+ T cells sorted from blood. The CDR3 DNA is TGTGCCAGCAGTTTATGGCGTTTCGAAGCTTTCTTT. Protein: CASSLWRFEAFF. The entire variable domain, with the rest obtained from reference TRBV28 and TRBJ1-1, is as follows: DVKVTQSSRYLVKRTGEKVFLECVQDMDHENMFWYRQDPGLGLRLIYFSYDVKMKEKGDIPEGYSVSREKKERFSLILESASTNQTSMYLCASSLWRFEAFFGQGTRLTVV.